This T cell receptor (beta chain) was profiled in a study of T cells in Graves' hyperthyroidism and ophthalmopathy (dated by TCRdb to the late 2010s). Regarding the study in general: Peripheral blood samples were taken at initial diagnosis, before any treatment was given. Following sampling, methimazole starting at 30 mg daily was given to hyperthyroidism patients, and high-dose intravenous methylprednisolone was given to ophthalmopathy patients. TCR V-J signatures able to tell the groups apart were searched for in a discovery cohort of 100 or so patients, of whom more than 40 had Graves' ophthalmopathy and roughly 58 had stable Graves' hyperthyroidism. Whether ophthalmopathy could be predicted prospectively was tested in an independent validation cohort made up of about 18 hyperthyroidism patients plus 17 patients who later progressed to ophthalmopathy. TCR Vbeta CDR3 sequencing of 135 peripheral blood samples (43 ophthalmopathy, 70 to 85 hyperthyroidism and roughly 17 progressor patients) is reported in the paper. Thyroid tissue and blood T-cell repertoires from about six Graves' hyperthyroidism patients were also compared in the study. The roughly 100 discovery patients were randomly divided into training and test sets at a 7:3 ratio.

Stable Graves' hyperthyroidism was defined as no progression to ophthalmopathy during 18 months of follow-up. The hyperthyroidism patients were between 18 and 65 years old and newly diagnosed, with a disease duration of less than 2 months. Patients with uncontrolled infections, other autoimmune diseases, pregnancy or lactation were excluded. Clinical symptoms, serum thyroxine and TRAb, thyroid ultrasound, and orbital computed tomography formed the basis for the diagnoses. PBMCs were separated from under 12 ml of fresh peripheral blood using Ficoll-Paque density gradient centrifugation. Total RNA was extracted with Trizol reagent, and quality was checked on an Agilent 2100 Bioanalyzer. Per the germline V gene (reference sequence), SEHNR is the CDR1 and FQNEAQ is the CDR2. V is pared back by 4 bases and J by 10 bases, with 17 bases lying between the germline termini. Taken from cysteine to phenylalanine, the CDR3 has 14 residues. Only the CDR3 portion is preserved as DNA: 42 bases, with reading frame beginning at the first base.

This clonotype was recorded once. Its cognate antigen has yet to be identified. A much larger clone sits a single nucleotide away, making a read error possible. What the research found in general, with its limitations: Blood samples also contained most of the expanded thyroid clonotypes (frequency above 0.001), which suggests that blood repertoires may reflect thyroid immune responses. A 13 V-J signature model separated ophthalmopathy from stable hyperthyroidism, with 87.88% sensitivity and 81.08% specificity in cross-validation and 80%/75% in testing. No statistical method was used to set the sample size in advance, and investigators knew the group allocation. In validation, progression to ophthalmopathy was predicted by the model with 70% to 71% sensitivity and 72.22% specificity, a median of around 6.5 months before onset.

Amplification of TCR beta CDR3 regions was carried out from RNA transcripts. The first round of RT-PCR for the TCR CDR3 was performed with the HTBI primer set and the Qiagen OneStep RT-PCR kit. Libraries were constructed in a second round of multiplex PCR, after which size selection and purification were carried out. Libraries were sequenced paired-end with 100 bp reads on an Illumina HiSeq2000. The source study handled its data this way. Raw data were processed with SOAPnuke, discarding reads with adapters, uncalled bases, mean Phred below 15, or no exact constant-primer or identifier match. High-quality paired reads were merged using COPE v1.2.5, and each unique nucleotide sequence was defined as a clonotype. Clonotypes were aligned to IMGT TRBV, TRBD and TRBJ reference segments using MiTCR v1.1. The analysis was restricted to V-J combinations with a frequency above 0.0001, which together covered roughly 99% of the repertoires. A TCS score was defined as the ratio between F50 (clonal expansion) and ExV (chaos), using BLOSUM62-based TCRdist between CDR3 peptides within each V-J. Welch's t-statistics and random forest reduced fewer than 600 V-J features to 13, which were used in a naive Bayes classifier (R e1071). TCRdb passed the public sequencing reads through fastp at Q25 and MiXCR, retaining productive beta sequences. Every CDR3 protein is listed once, alongside the most common genes and DNA of its rows. The V and J calls reflect TCRdb's pipeline rather than the authors' work. Within this sample are approximately 740,000 distinct CDR3 sequences, with around 15% of them counted one time only. More than 8.5% of the sample is held by the ten biggest clonotypes.

This receptor was taken from a woman younger than 35 with Graves' hyperthyroidism. Material: blood. The sequence is built from TRBV7-9 and TRBJ2-1; TRBD1 could be the D gene, as 5 bases match. This receptor carries the CDR3 CASSWTRLGHEQFF. The DNA is TGTGCCAGCAGCTGGACACGACTGGGGCACGAGCAGTTCTTC.